Sequencing of this T cell receptor beta chain was carried out in a study of CD8 T cells in ankylosing spondylitis. This clonotype has at least ten counts. Its specificity is unknown. The ends were cut back, 2 bases at V and 0 bases at J, with 11 bases in the middle. This CDR3 spans 15 amino acids. Germline CDR1 reads SEHNR; CDR2 reads FQNEAQ (reference sequence). Study-wide results and caveats: Seemingly characteristic of ankylosing spondylitis blood was a TCR beta motif consisting of several highly homologous variants.

MiXCR was run by TCRdb on the 5' RACE reads, yielding one entry per CDR3 protein. This table holds some 200,000 distinct CDR3 sequences, 9.5% to 15% found once. Sequencing was carried out using blood, either unsorted or a sorted T cell fraction (not recorded which). This TCR derives from a male donor with ankylosing spondylitis or in good health (not recorded which). The chain carries TRBV7-9 and TRBJ2-7; D perhaps matches TRBD1 (5 bases). The CDR3 coding sequence is TGTGCCAGCAGCTTAAGACAGCCCGGCTCCTACGAGCAGTACTTC. Its translation: CASSLRQPGSYEQYF.